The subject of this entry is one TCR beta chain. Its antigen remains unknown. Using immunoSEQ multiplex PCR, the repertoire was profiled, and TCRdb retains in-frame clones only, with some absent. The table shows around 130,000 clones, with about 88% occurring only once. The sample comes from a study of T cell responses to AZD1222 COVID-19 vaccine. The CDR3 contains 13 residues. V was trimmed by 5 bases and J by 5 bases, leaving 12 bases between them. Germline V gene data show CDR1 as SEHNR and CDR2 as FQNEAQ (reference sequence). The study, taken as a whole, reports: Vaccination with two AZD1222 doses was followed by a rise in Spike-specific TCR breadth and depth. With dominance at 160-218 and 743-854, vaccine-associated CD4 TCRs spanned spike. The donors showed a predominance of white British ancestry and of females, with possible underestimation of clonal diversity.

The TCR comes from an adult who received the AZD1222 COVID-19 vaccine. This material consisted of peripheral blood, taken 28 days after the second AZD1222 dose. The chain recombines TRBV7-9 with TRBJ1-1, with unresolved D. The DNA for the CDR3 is TGTGCCAGCAGCCCAAATGGACGAACTGAAGCTTTCTTT. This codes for CASSPNGRTEAFF.